The clone carrying this T cell receptor (beta chain) was observed a handful of times. The antigen remains unidentified. Staining for CD45RO/CCR7/CD25/CD127/CD95/CD27 allowed sorting of CD4+ naive, central memory, regulatory and stem cell-like memory cells. Post-sort purity exceeded 95% for all sorted populations. This entry is derived from a study of beta chain features in type 1 diabetes. Overall study results and limits: Shortening that was moderate but significant affected the TCRB CDR3s of Type 1 diabetes patients in all four CD4+ subsets.

All of the isolated RNA was reverse transcribed, so expressed TCRB transcripts were sequenced. The assay was immunoSEQ multiplex PCR, and TCRdb's table has in-frame clones only and misses some. The data contain about 900,000 clones, under 20% of them singletons. The clonotype comes from a woman under 30 in good health. The source material was naive CD4+ T cells from blood.

The CDR3 nucleotides are TGTGCCAGCAGCCCCCCCAGGCGGGAATATGAAGCTTTCTTT. Protein product: CASSPPRREYEAFF. The chain uses TRBV6-6 and TRBJ1-1; D is unclear. This CDR3 is 14 amino acids long. From germline, CDR1 is MNHNY and CDR2 SVGAGI (reference sequence). V lost 6 bases and J 7 bases, leaving 18 bases between the germline ends.